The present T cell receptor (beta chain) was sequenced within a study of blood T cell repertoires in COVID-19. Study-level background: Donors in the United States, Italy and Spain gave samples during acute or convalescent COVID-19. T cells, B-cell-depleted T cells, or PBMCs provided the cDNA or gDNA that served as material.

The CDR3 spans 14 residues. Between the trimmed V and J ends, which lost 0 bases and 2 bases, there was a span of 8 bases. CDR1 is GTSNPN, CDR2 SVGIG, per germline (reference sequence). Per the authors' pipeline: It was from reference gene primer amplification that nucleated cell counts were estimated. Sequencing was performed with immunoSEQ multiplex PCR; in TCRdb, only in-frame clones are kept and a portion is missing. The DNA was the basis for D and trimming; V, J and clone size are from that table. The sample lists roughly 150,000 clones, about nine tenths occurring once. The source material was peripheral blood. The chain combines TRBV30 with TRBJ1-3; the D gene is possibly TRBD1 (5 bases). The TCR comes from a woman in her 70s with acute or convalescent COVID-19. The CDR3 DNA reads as TGTGCCTGGAGTGTAAGCAGGGCTGGAAACACCATATATTTT. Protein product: CAWSVSRAGNTIYF.